This TCR beta chain was recovered during a study of blood T cell repertoires in COVID-19. The overall study: Italy, Spain and the United States were the sources of the convalescent and acute COVID-19 samples. In each case, the material was cDNA or gDNA derived from T cells, B-cell-depleted T cells, or PBMCs.

V lost 2 bases and J lost 5; bases outside the gene matches: 6. The length of the CDR3 is 15 residues. Germline V gives CDR1 MNHNS, CDR2 SASEGT. Original methodology: Quantification of nucleated cells was approximated via reference gene primer amplification. This table comes from immunoSEQ multiplex PCR, and its TCRdb copy is limited to in-frame clones, with some not included. That table is the source of V, J and clone size, and D and trimming were worked out from the DNA. The data hold approximately 300,000 clones, with around 90% observed a single time. The genes are TRBV6-1 and TRBJ1-2; 9 nucleotides match TRBD1. The TCR sequence derives from a man aged 18 to 30 with active or convalescent COVID-19. Sequenced sample: peripheral blood. CDR3 amino acids: CASSETWTGDYGYTF. The CDR3 nucleotides read TGTGCCAGCAGTGAAACTTGGACAGGGGATTATGGCTACACCTTC.